Listed below are T cell receptor beta chains from one sample, sequenced in a study of early T cells in non-severe SARS-CoV-2 infection. MiXCR, run by TCRdb on the 5' RACE reads, gives a single entry per CDR3 protein. This table holds approximately 71,000 distinct CDR3 sequences, about 11% found once. The sequenced sample was whole blood. These TCRs come from an adult who was a healthcare worker with PCR-confirmed SARS-CoV-2 infection or an uninfected control (not recorded which). Each CDR3 is given with its conserved first and last residue. D genes are given only for firm matches. Clone sizes are given selectively: once, few, many, or a class where the clone is expanded.

d_call: .
v_call: TRBV5-1
j_call: TRBJ2-2
clone_size: few
cdr3_nt: TGCGCCAGCAGCTTGGTCGGGCTTCGGAACCCCGGGGAGCTGTTTTTT
cdr3_aa: CASSLVGLRNPGELFF

d_call: TRBD1
v_call: TRBV20-1
j_call: TRBJ2-4
clone_size: .
cdr3_nt: TGCAGTGCAAGTGACAGGGCCGCGCAAAACATTCAGTACTTC
cdr3_aa: CSASDRAAQNIQYF

d_call: TRBD1
v_call: TRBV29-1
j_call: TRBJ1-1
clone_size: many
cdr3_nt: TGCAGCGTCCCGGGACAGGGGACTGAAGCTTTCTTT
cdr3_aa: CSVPGQGTEAFF

d_call: .
v_call: TRBV20-1
j_call: TRBJ1-5
clone_size: .
cdr3_nt: TGCAGTGCTAGAGATTACGGGGGTTGGGAGCCCCAGCATTTT
cdr3_aa: CSARDYGGWEPQHF

d_call: TRBD1
v_call: TRBV6-1
j_call: TRBJ2-5
clone_size: few
cdr3_nt: TGTGCCAGCAGTCCGGACAGGTTCTCGATCCAAGAGACCCAGTACTTC
cdr3_aa: CASSPDRFSIQETQYF

d_call: .
v_call: TRBV5-1
j_call: TRBJ2-7
clone_size: .
cdr3_nt: TGCGCCAGCAGCTTAGAGCGGGTTTACGAGCAGTACTTC
cdr3_aa: CASSLERVYEQYF

d_call: .
v_call: TRBV24-1
j_call: TRBJ1-1
clone_size: few
cdr3_nt: TGTGCCACCAGTGATTCAGACACTGAAGCTTTCTTT
cdr3_aa: CATSDSDTEAFF

d_call: .
v_call: TRBV7-2
j_call: TRBJ2-7
clone_size: few
cdr3_nt: TGTGCCAGCAGCTTAAGCCCGACATACGAGCAGTACTTC
cdr3_aa: CASSLSPTYEQYF

d_call: .
v_call: TRBV12-3/TRBV12-4
j_call: TRBJ1-6
clone_size: .
cdr3_nt: TGTGCCAGCAGTCGCCTTAATTCACCCCTCCACTTT
cdr3_aa: CASSRLNSPLHF

d_call: .
v_call: TRBV27
j_call: TRBJ1-5
clone_size: .
cdr3_nt: TGTGCCAGCAGCCACAGGGTTGATCAGCCCCAGCATTTT
cdr3_aa: CASSHRVDQPQHF

d_call: .
v_call: TRBV6-2/TRBV6-3
j_call: TRBJ2-4
clone_size: .
cdr3_nt: TGTGCCAGCAGCCTCTATCAAGGAGGCATTCAGTACTTC
cdr3_aa: CASSLYQGGIQYF

d_call: TRBD2
v_call: TRBV7-2
j_call: TRBJ2-7
clone_size: many
cdr3_nt: TGTGCCAGCAGCTTAGCCGGTAGCGGGAGATATTACGAGCAGTACTTC
cdr3_aa: CASSLAGSGRYYEQYF

d_call: .
v_call: TRBV28
j_call: TRBJ2-1
clone_size: .
cdr3_nt: TGTGCCAGCAGAAGAGCCGGGACGCAGTACAATGAGCAGTTCTTC
cdr3_aa: CASRRAGTQYNEQFF

d_call: .
v_call: TRBV25-1
j_call: TRBJ1-6
clone_size: .
cdr3_nt: TGTGCCAGCAGGAGGGGGGAAGCATGGAATTCACCCCTCCACTTT
cdr3_aa: CASRRGEAWNSPLHF

d_call: TRBD2
v_call: TRBV15
j_call: TRBJ2-7
clone_size: few
cdr3_nt: TGTGCCACCAGCAGAAGGCGGGAGGATGGCGAGCAGTACTTC
cdr3_aa: CATSRRREDGEQYF

d_call: TRBD2
v_call: TRBV28
j_call: TRBJ2-7
clone_size: .
cdr3_nt: TGTGCCAGCAGCTTTTCTAGCGGACCGTACGAGCAGTACTTC
cdr3_aa: CASSFSSGPYEQYF

d_call: .
v_call: TRBV11-2
j_call: TRBJ2-1
clone_size: many
cdr3_nt: TGTGCCAGCAGCCAGGGACCGGGGCAGTTCTTC
cdr3_aa: CASSQGPGQFF

d_call: .
v_call: TRBV7-2
j_call: TRBJ1-2
clone_size: few
cdr3_nt: TGTGCCAGCAGCTTGCAGACGGACTATGGCTACACCTTC
cdr3_aa: CASSLQTDYGYTF

d_call: TRBD2
v_call: TRBV5-6
j_call: TRBJ2-5
clone_size: few
cdr3_nt: TGTGCCAGCAGCTCCTTTAGCGGGAGGGCCGAGACCCAGTACTTC
cdr3_aa: CASSSFSGRAETQYF

d_call: .
v_call: TRBV4-2
j_call: TRBJ2-7
clone_size: .
cdr3_nt: TGTGCCAGCAGCCCAGACAGATCCTACGAGCAGTACTTC
cdr3_aa: CASSPDRSYEQYF

d_call: .
v_call: TRBV24-1
j_call: TRBJ2-1
clone_size: few
cdr3_nt: TGTGCCACCAGTGATTGGGCGGGATCTGTCAATGAGCAGTTCTTC
cdr3_aa: CATSDWAGSVNEQFF

d_call: .
v_call: TRBV28
j_call: TRBJ2-7
clone_size: many
cdr3_nt: TGTGCCAGCAGTCCGGGGACATCTGGCGAGCAGTACTTC
cdr3_aa: CASSPGTSGEQYF

d_call: .
v_call: TRBV14
j_call: TRBJ1-1
clone_size: many
cdr3_nt: TGTGCCAGCAGCCAAGACCCCCCTGGGAGGGCTTTCTTT
cdr3_aa: CASSQDPPGRAFF

d_call: .
v_call: TRBV20-1
j_call: TRBJ2-7
clone_size: many
cdr3_nt: TGCAGTGCGGCCGGGAGTGCCGGGTACGAGCAGTACTTC
cdr3_aa: CSAAGSAGYEQYF

d_call: .
v_call: TRBV10-3
j_call: TRBJ2-3
clone_size: .
cdr3_nt: TGTGCCATCGGCAGGGAGGATGATACGCAGTATTTT
cdr3_aa: CAIGREDDTQYF

d_call: TRBD1
v_call: TRBV15
j_call: TRBJ1-4
clone_size: few
cdr3_nt: TGTGCCACCAGCAGCCGGGACAGGGGGAATGAAAAACTGTTTTTT
cdr3_aa: CATSSRDRGNEKLFF

d_call: .
v_call: TRBV18
j_call: TRBJ2-3
clone_size: .
cdr3_nt: TGTGCCAGCTCACCAAGCTTCAGGGTGAGCACAGATACGCAGTATTTT
cdr3_aa: CASSPSFRVSTDTQYF

d_call: .
v_call: TRBV2
j_call: TRBJ1-2
clone_size: .
cdr3_nt: TGTGCCAGCAGTGAAGCTCCTATAAACTATGGCTACACCTTC
cdr3_aa: CASSEAPINYGYTF

d_call: TRBD1
v_call: TRBV24-1
j_call: TRBJ1-5
clone_size: many
cdr3_nt: TGTGCCACCAGTGATGGATCGGGACAGGGTTTCAATCAGCCCCAGCATTTT
cdr3_aa: CATSDGSGQGFNQPQHF

d_call: .
v_call: TRBV4-1
j_call: TRBJ2-5
clone_size: many
cdr3_nt: TGCGCCAGCAGCCAAGATAGCCAAGAGACCCAGTACTTC
cdr3_aa: CASSQDSQETQYF

d_call: TRBD2
v_call: TRBV15
j_call: TRBJ2-3
clone_size: .
cdr3_nt: TGTGCCACCAGCCCGACTAGCGGGCACGGATCAGATACGCAGTATTTT
cdr3_aa: CATSPTSGHGSDTQYF

d_call: .
v_call: TRBV4-3
j_call: TRBJ2-1
clone_size: few
cdr3_nt: TGCGCCAGCAGCCAAGAAGGGGATTCCTACAATGAGCAGTTCTTC
cdr3_aa: CASSQEGDSYNEQFF

d_call: .
v_call: TRBV18
j_call: TRBJ1-1
clone_size: many
cdr3_nt: TGTGCCAGCTCATTTGGTCGGGACACTGAAGCTTTCTTT
cdr3_aa: CASSFGRDTEAFF

d_call: .
v_call: TRBV20-1
j_call: TRBJ2-7
clone_size: .
cdr3_nt: TGCAGTGCTAGTATGGTCCGAACCTACGAGCAGTACTTC
cdr3_aa: CSASMVRTYEQYF

d_call: .
v_call: TRBV4-1
j_call: TRBJ2-3
clone_size: .
cdr3_nt: TGCGCCAGCAGCCAAGAGGCGGGACACTTCACAGATACGCAGTATTTT
cdr3_aa: CASSQEAGHFTDTQYF

d_call: .
v_call: TRBV7-2
j_call: TRBJ2-7
clone_size: many
cdr3_nt: TGTGCCAGCAGCAAAGACAGTATAACCTACGAGCAGTACTTC
cdr3_aa: CASSKDSITYEQYF

d_call: .
v_call: TRBV6-5
j_call: TRBJ2-2
clone_size: .
cdr3_nt: TGTGCCAGCAGTTTCGGCGGAATCACCGGGGAGCTGTTTTTT
cdr3_aa: CASSFGGITGELFF

d_call: .
v_call: TRBV10-2
j_call: TRBJ1-1
clone_size: .
cdr3_nt: TGCGCCAGCAGCCAGTTGGTTAGCACTGAAGCTTTCTTT
cdr3_aa: CASSQLVSTEAFF

d_call: .
v_call: TRBV6-2/TRBV6-3
j_call: TRBJ2-7
clone_size: .
cdr3_nt: TGTGCCAGCAGCCAATCGGGAGAGCAGTACTTC
cdr3_aa: CASSQSGEQYF

d_call: .
v_call: TRBV19
j_call: TRBJ2-1
clone_size: many
cdr3_nt: TGTGCCAGTAGTATAGGGTCTAGCCTCAATGAGCAGTTCTTC
cdr3_aa: CASSIGSSLNEQFF

d_call: .
v_call: TRBV20-1
j_call: TRBJ1-2
clone_size: many
cdr3_nt: TGCAGTGCTTCGATACCCGGGGACTATGGCTACACCTTC
cdr3_aa: CSASIPGDYGYTF

d_call: .
v_call: TRBV28
j_call: TRBJ2-5
clone_size: many
cdr3_nt: TGTGCCAGCAGTGCCGGGACCGCAGAGACCCAGTACTTC
cdr3_aa: CASSAGTAETQYF

d_call: .
v_call: TRBV18
j_call: TRBJ2-5
clone_size: .
cdr3_nt: TGTGCCACCATCCAAGAGACCCAGTACTTC
cdr3_aa: CATIQETQYF

d_call: TRBD1
v_call: TRBV20-1
j_call: TRBJ1-2
clone_size: .
cdr3_nt: TGCAGTGCTAGACTAGTAGACAGGGACAATGGCTACACCTTC
cdr3_aa: CSARLVDRDNGYTF

d_call: .
v_call: TRBV7-9
j_call: TRBJ1-1
clone_size: .
cdr3_nt: TGTGCCAGCAGCTCGAACCTCAGAAACACTGAAGCTTTCTTT
cdr3_aa: CASSSNLRNTEAFF

d_call: .
v_call: TRBV20-1
j_call: TRBJ2-7
clone_size: .
cdr3_nt: TGCAGTGCGGGCCCGGGACTGCCATCCTACGAGCAGTACTTC
cdr3_aa: CSAGPGLPSYEQYF

d_call: TRBD1
v_call: TRBV6-4
j_call: TRBJ2-7
clone_size: .
cdr3_nt: TGTGCCAGGAGAAGCGACAGGGAATGGAACTTC
cdr3_aa: CARRSDREWNF

d_call: .
v_call: TRBV21-1
j_call: TRBJ2-5
clone_size: few
cdr3_nt: TGTGCCAGCAGTTCCGGGACAGGGTACCTCCAAGAGACCCAGTACTTC
cdr3_aa: CASSSGTGYLQETQYF

d_call: .
v_call: TRBV6-6
j_call: TRBJ2-5
clone_size: many
cdr3_nt: TGTGCCAGCAGACCACGCGGGAATTTGGAGACCCAGTACTTC
cdr3_aa: CASRPRGNLETQYF

d_call: TRBD2
v_call: TRBV3-1
j_call: TRBJ2-1
clone_size: .
cdr3_nt: TGTGCCAGCAGCCGACAAGCGGGAGCCTACAATGAGCAGTTCTTC
cdr3_aa: CASSRQAGAYNEQFF